The following is a T cell receptor beta chain sequence with its context. Method: immunoSEQ multiplex PCR; TCRdb's copy keeps in-frame clones and lacks some. The sample shows about 56,000 clones, around nine tenths of them seen only once. Germline CDR1 is SGHTS and CDR2 is YDEGEE. Between the trimmed V and J ends, which lost 0 bases and 6 bases, there was a span of 13 bases. There are 15 residues in the CDR3. This sample is part of a study of T cell changes during pregnancy in multiple sclerosis. The source was CD4+ T cells from peripheral blood mononuclear cells, collected in the third trimester of pregnancy. The source of this sequence is a female donor with multiple sclerosis, enrolled in a pregnancy study. The rearrangement links TRBV5-8 to TRBJ1-5; possibly TRBD1 for D (6 bases). For the CDR3, the DNA is TGTGCCAGCAGCTTGGAGGTTGGGGGCAGTCAGCCCCAGCATTTT. Residues: CASSLEVGGSQPQHF.